Below, 29 T cell receptor beta chains from the same sample are listed, as sequenced in a study of Ad26.COV2.S vaccination and SARS-CoV-2 variants. Sequencing used immunoSEQ multiplex PCR; TCRdb keeps in-frame clones, though not all of them. The table shows approximately 250,000 clones, with roughly 85% occurring only once. The treatment denotes: some 20 received Ad26.COV2.S at low or high dose, single or two shots; roughly 5 received placebo; per-sample allocation not given. Sampling happened 63 days after the first vaccine or placebo injection. Sequencing used peripheral blood, obtained in a trial of Ad26.COV2.S vaccine versus placebo. The origin of the receptors is a person aged 18-65 years who received the Ad26.COV2.S COVID-19 vaccine or a placebo.

This chain connects TRBV30 to TRBJ2-1, with 10 bases matching TRBD2. Germline V CDR1 and CDR2: GTSNPN, SVGIG (reference sequence). Trimming took 0 bases from V and 15 from J; bases not matched to a gene: 11. This CDR3 has 14 residues. The CDR3 nucleotides are TGTGCCTGGAGTGTACGAGCGGGAGGGCCTCTGGGGTTCTTC. Translating it yields CAWSVRAGGPLGFF.

The V gene is TRBV6-5, the J gene TRBJ2-2, with a weak D call TRBD2 (5 bases). This CDR3 is 13 amino acids long. The germline V gene encodes CDR1 MNHEY and CDR2 SVGAGI. V was cut by 6 bases and J by 5 bases, with 10 bases left in between. Written as DNA, the CDR3 is TGTGCCAGCAGGAGGGTCGGGACCGGGGAGCTGTTTTTT. Translation: CASRRVGTGELFF.

In DNA, the CDR3 is TGTGCCAGCAGTCCCAGACAGAGCGTTGAAGCTTTCTTT. Amino acid sequence: CASSPRQSVEAFF. The gene calls are TRBV27 and TRBJ1-1, with D possibly matching TRBD1 (5 bases). V lost 5 bases, J lost 7 bases, and 14 bases lay in between. CDR3 length: 13 residues. The germline gives CDR1 MNHEY, CDR2 SMNVEV (reference sequence).

The V call is TRBV9, the J call TRBJ1-3; perhaps TRBD1 as D (6 bases). The CDR3 length is 16 residues. The germline gives CDR1 SGDLS, CDR2 YYNGEE. Trimming pared 3 bases from V and 0 bases from J, leaving 13 bases between. CDR3 nucleotides: TGTGCCAGCAGCGAAAGCACAGGGAACTCTGGAAACACCATATATTTT. It is translated as CASSESTGNSGNTIYF.

The gene calls are TRBV9 and TRBJ2-3; 8 bases are shared with TRBD2. CDR1 SGDLS and CDR2 YYNGEE come from the germline V gene. The trim removed 4 bases at V and 3 bases at J, leaving 10 bases unmatched. The length of the CDR3 is 16 residues. CDR3 bases: TGTGCCAGCAGCACCTCTAGCGGGCTGGCGACAGATACGCAGTATTTT. It encodes CASSTSSGLATDTQYF.

The chain couples TRBV3-1 (or the pseudogene TRBV3-2) to TRBJ2-7; D possibly uses TRBD1 or TRBD2 (5 bases each). Germline assignment: CDR1 LGHDT and CDR2 YNNKEL (reference sequence). Trimming stripped 3 bases from V and 9 bases from J, with 18 bases between. The CDR3 is 14 residues long. For the CDR3, the DNA is TGTGCCAGCAGCCAGCCGGGACGGACGACGGGGCAGTACTTC. It yields the protein CASSQPGRTTGQYF.

The chain links TRBV7-2 to TRBJ2-2; the match to TRBD1 covers 7 bases. After removal of 5 bases from V and 1 base from J, the junction contained 7 bases not matched to a gene. The V gene's germline CDR1 is SGHTA and CDR2 FQGNSA. The CDR3 sequence is 16 residues long. In DNA, the CDR3 is TGTGCCAGCAGCGACGCCGGGACAGTGAACACCGGGGAGCTGTTTTTT. Amino acids: CASSDAGTVNTGELFF.

This chain uses TRBV6-4 with TRBJ2-6; the D is unclear. The CDR3 contains 16 residues. V was clipped by 0 bases and J by 3 bases, with 9 bases between them. Germline assignment: CDR1 MRHNA and CDR2 SNTAGT. CDR3 loop: CASSDSGMDGANVLTF. CDR3 bases: TGTGCCAGCAGTGACTCGGGAATGGATGGGGCCAACGTCCTGACTTTC.

A word on this clone: Other DNA sequences in the same sample also yield this CDR3. The chain recombines TRBV7-2 with TRBJ2-7; possible D gene TRBD2, 5 bases. Trimming shortened V by 1 base and J by 4 bases, and 8 bases separated the two germline ends. The CDR3 spans 13 residues. Germline V gene lookup returns CDR1 SGHTA and CDR2 FQGNSA. The chain's CDR3 is CASSLVRGYEQYF. The CDR3 DNA reads TGTGCCAGCAGCTTAGTCCGGGGTTACGAGCAGTACTTC.

V and J are TRBV10-1 and TRBJ1-4; D remains ambiguous. Germline V gene data show CDR1 as WNHNN and CDR2 as SYGVQD (reference sequence). This CDR3 is 17 amino acids long. The CDR3 DNA is TGCGTCACCAGCCTTATCAAGGTCGAGTGGGTTAATGAAAAACTGTTTTTT. Translation: CVTSLIKVEWVNEKLFF.

The genes are TRBV6-6 and TRBJ2-7; 7 bases are a match to TRBD1. The CDR3 runs to 14 residues. Germline CDR1 and CDR2: MNHNY and SVGAGI (reference sequence). V was pared by 6 bases and J by 2 bases, with 7 bases of the junction left unmatched. In nucleotides, the CDR3 is TGTGCCAGCAGCAATGCCGGGACAGCCTACGAGCAGTACGTC. Translated: CASSNAGTAYEQYV.

The genes are TRBV6-2 or TRBV6-3 and TRBJ2-3; D gene unclear. With 1 base removed from V and 3 bases from J, the gap between germline ends came to 11 bases. This CDR3 contains 15 residues. Germline-derived CDR1 and CDR2 are MNHEY and SVGEGT. For the CDR3, the DNA is TGTGCCAGCAGTTACTTGGCGATTGGGACAGATACGCAGTATTTT. Its translation: CASSYLAIGTDTQYF.

The chain links TRBV7-6 to TRBJ2-3, with D maybe TRBD1 (6 bases). With 5 bases removed from V and 5 bases from J, the gap between germline ends came to 20 bases. The CDR3 has 16 amino acids. Per the germline V gene, CDR1 is SGHVS and CDR2 is FNYEAQ. This chain's CDR3 is CASSPPTQGVGDTQYF. CDR3 DNA: TGTGCCAGCAGCCCACCCACACAGGGAGTAGGAGATACGCAGTATTTT. Using reference TRBV7-6 and TRBJ2-3 for the parts outside the CDR3, the full variable domain is GAGVSQSPRYKVTKRGQDVALRCDPISGHVSLYWYRQALGQGPEFLTYFNYEAQQDKSGLPNDRFSAERPEGSISTLTIQRTEQRDSAMYRCASSPPTQGVGDTQYFGPGTRLTVL.

The V and J genes are TRBV5-1 and TRBJ2-7; either TRBD1 or TRBD2 may supply D (5 bases each). The ends were cut back, 4 bases at V and 3 bases at J, with 11 bases in the middle. The CDR3 runs to 13 residues. The germline gives CDR1 SGHRS, CDR2 YFSETQ. CDR3 nucleotides: TGCGCCAGCAGCAAGGGACGGGACTACGAGCAGTACGTC. Its protein product is CASSKGRDYEQYV.

The V call is TRBV10-3, the J call TRBJ1-1; 7 bases agree with TRBD1. Trimming at V came to 4 bases and at J to 4 bases, leaving 3 bases not matched to a gene. Germline CDR1 reads ENHRY; CDR2 reads SYGVKD. This CDR3 has 13 amino acids. This CDR3 reads CAISGTGATEAFF. The CDR3 DNA is TGTGCCATCAGTGGTACAGGGGCCACTGAAGCTTTCTTT.

As DNA, the CDR3 is TGTGCCAGCACGGGGGGAGGAAACACCATATATTTT. Its translation: CASTGGGNTIYF. This chain joins TRBV6-5 and TRBJ1-3, with a weak D call TRBD1 (5 bases). V was pared by 7 bases and J by 4 bases, with 8 bases between. Looked up from germline, CDR1 is MNHEY and CDR2 is SVGAGI. The CDR3 sequence is 12 residues long.

The chain employs TRBV3-1 (or the pseudogene TRBV3-2) and TRBJ1-1, with TRBD1 matching 11 bases. CDR3 length: 16 residues. CDR1 is LGHDT and CDR2 is YNNKEL in the germline V gene (reference sequence). Trimming removed 5 bases from V and 1 base from J; junction bases left unmatched: 6. CDR3 in DNA: TGTGCCAGCAGCTCCCGGGACAGGGGGGGGAACACTGAAGCTTTCTTT. Protein: CASSSRDRGGNTEAFF.

V gene TRBV6-2 or TRBV6-3 combines with J gene TRBJ2-7; D is unresolved. Trimming removed 2 bases at V and 3 bases at J, with 11 bases between. The CDR3 contains 14 residues. Germline V gene data show CDR1 as MNHEY and CDR2 as SVGEGT. The CDR3 reads CASSYGRARYEQYV. The CDR3 coding sequence is TGTGCCAGCAGTTACGGAAGGGCCCGCTACGAGCAGTACGTC.

V gene TRBV9 combines with J gene TRBJ2-3; D is unclear. Germline V gene lookup returns CDR1 SGDLS and CDR2 YYNGEE. The germline V and J ends were trimmed by 0 bases and 3 bases, with 20 bases remaining between them. This CDR3 is 18 amino acids long. The CDR3 nucleotides read TGTGCCAGCAGCGTAGGGTGGGTCTCAGCGAGCCCGACAGATACGCAGTATTTT. This translates into CASSVGWVSASPTDTQYF.

This clone is a singleton in its sample. This chain joins TRBV25-1 and TRBJ2-1; 7 bases fit TRBD1. The CDR3 extends over 14 amino acids. With V trimmed by 3 bases and J by 4 bases, 3 bases remained unmatched. CDR1 is MGHDK, CDR2 SYGVNS, per germline. The CDR3, as DNA: TGTGCCAGCAGTGATCAGGGGGTTTACAATGAGCAGTTCTTC. Translating gives CASSDQGVYNEQFF.

The table lists this clone with a count of one. The genes are TRBV5-1 and TRBJ2-6, with a weak D call TRBD2 (6 bases). This CDR3 is built from 16 residues. Trimming cost V 4 bases and J 0 bases, with 11 bases left between them. The germline V gene encodes CDR1 SGHRS and CDR2 YFSETQ. The CDR3 reads CASSLAGYSGANVLTF. CDR3 sequence (DNA): TGCGCCAGCAGCCTGGCGGGGTACTCTGGGGCCAACGTCCTGACTTTC.

V is TRBV15 and J is TRBJ1-4; D not resolved. The CDR3 runs to 15 residues. Germline V gene lookup returns CDR1 LNHNV and CDR2 YYDKDF (reference sequence). V was shortened by 0 bases and J by 5 bases, with 10 bases between the two germline ends. The DNA for the CDR3 is TGTGCCACCAGCAGAGATAGGGCAGAGAATGAAAAACTGTTTTTT. Protein sequence: CATSRDRAENEKLFF.

The V and J genes are TRBV6-5 and TRBJ2-2, with a possible D match to TRBD2 (6 bases). The CDR3 is 14 residues long. CDR1 is MNHEY and CDR2 is SVGAGI in the germline V gene. Trimming took 10 bases from V and 0 from J, leaving 12 bases between them. The CDR3 coding sequence is TGTGCCACCCAGGCGGGGACGAACACCGGGGAGCTGTTTTTT. Its protein is CATQAGTNTGELFF.

The rearrangement links TRBV14 to TRBJ1-2; D uncertain. With 0 bases removed from V and 8 bases from J, the gap between germline ends came to 13 bases. Looked up from germline, CDR1 is SGHDN and CDR2 is FVKESK. This CDR3 spans 14 amino acids. CDR3 residues: CASSQDNGVGGYTF. The CDR3 DNA sequence: TGTGCCAGCAGCCAAGATAATGGAGTTGGGGGCTACACCTTC. Combining the CDR3 with reference TRBV14 and TRBJ1-2 gives the whole variable domain EAGVTQFPSHSVIEKGQTVTLRCDPISGHDNLYWYRRVMGKEIKFLLHFVKESKQDESGMPNNRFLAERTGGTYSTLKVQPAELEDSGVYFCASSQDNGVGGYTFGSGTRLTVV.

The V gene is TRBV5-1, the J gene TRBJ2-3, with 9 bases fitting TRBD1. The germline V gene encodes CDR1 SGHRS and CDR2 YFSETQ. The CDR3 runs to 14 residues. Germline trimming cut 5 bases from V and 5 bases from J; bases unmatched to any gene: 6. The CDR3 nucleotides are TGCGCCAGCAGACGGACAGGGGTAGAAGATACGCAGTATTTT. It codes for CASRRTGVEDTQYF.

The chain is built from TRBV27 and TRBJ2-3; D unresolved. CDR3 length: 14 residues. From germline, CDR1 is MNHEY and CDR2 SMNVEV (reference sequence). V dropped 3 bases and J dropped 2 bases, with 9 bases sitting between them. CDR3 sequence (DNA): TGTGCCAGCAGTTTTTGGCAGACCACAGATACGCAGTATTTT. Protein: CASSFWQTTDTQYF.

The chain couples TRBV19 to TRBJ2-1; D unresolved. The CDR3 consists of 12 residues. With 5 bases removed from V and 8 bases from J, the gap between germline ends came to 10 bases. Germline V gene sequence: CDR1 LNHDA, CDR2 SQIVND (reference sequence). This chain's CDR3 is CASSFLGHEQFF. In DNA, the CDR3 is TGTGCCAGTAGTTTTCTAGGGCATGAGCAGTTCTTC.

This chain uses TRBV28 with TRBJ1-5, with TRBD1 identical over 7 bases. The germline V gene has CDR1 MDHEN and CDR2 SYDVKM. Trimming at V came to 6 bases and at J to 1 base, leaving 6 bases not matched to a gene. There are 15 residues in the CDR3. The CDR3 nucleotides are TGTGCCAGCAGGACTGACAGGGTGAGCAATCAGCCCCAGCATTTT. Encoded protein: CASRTDRVSNQPQHF.

V is TRBV5-4 and J is TRBJ1-3; 7 positions agree with TRBD1. V shed 1 base and J 4 bases; nucleotides not matched to a gene: 5. This CDR3 contains 15 residues. Germline CDR1 SGHNT, CDR2 YYREEE (reference sequence). The CDR3 DNA reads as TGTGCCAGCAGCTTGCCAGGGGGGAAAGGAAACACCATATATTTT. Amino acid sequence: CASSLPGGKGNTIYF.